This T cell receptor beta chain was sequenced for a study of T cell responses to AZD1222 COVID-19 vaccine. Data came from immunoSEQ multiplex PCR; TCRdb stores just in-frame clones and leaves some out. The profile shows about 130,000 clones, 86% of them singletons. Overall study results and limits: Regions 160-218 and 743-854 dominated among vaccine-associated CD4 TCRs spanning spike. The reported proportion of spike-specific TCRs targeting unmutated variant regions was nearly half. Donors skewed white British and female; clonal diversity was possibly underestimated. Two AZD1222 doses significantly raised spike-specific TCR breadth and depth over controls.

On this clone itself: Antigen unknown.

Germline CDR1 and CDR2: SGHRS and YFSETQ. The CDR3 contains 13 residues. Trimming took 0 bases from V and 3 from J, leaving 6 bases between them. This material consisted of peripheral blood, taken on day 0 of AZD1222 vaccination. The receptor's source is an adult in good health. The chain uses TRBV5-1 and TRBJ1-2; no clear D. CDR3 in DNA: TGCGCCAGCAGCTTGGAGGTGCACTATGGCTACACCTTC. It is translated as CASSLEVHYGYTF.